Sequencing of this T cell receptor (beta chain) was carried out in a study of blood T cell repertoires in COVID-19. Germline V CDR1 and CDR2: PRHDT, FYEKMQ (reference sequence). The CDR3 is 19 amino acids. With V trimmed by 2 bases and J by 5 bases, 15 bases remained unmatched. Profiling relied on immunoSEQ multiplex PCR, and the TCRdb table lists in-frame clones only, not all of them. This sample has 450,000 or so clones, with around 91% found just once. The clonotype comes from a man aged 18 to 29 who had recovered from COVID-19. The specimen was PBMCs or T cells enriched from blood (not recorded which). This chain uses TRBV13 with TRBJ1-6; 7 positions match TRBD1. In DNA form, the CDR3 reads TGTGCCAGCAGCTTAAGTGGGTGGGGGACAGATCTAAATAATTCACCCCTCCACTTT. This gives the protein CASSLSGWGTDLNNSPLHF.